This T cell receptor (beta chain) was profiled in a study of T cell repertoires in cytomegalovirus infection. MiXCR, run by TCRdb on the reads, gives a single entry per CDR3 protein. This table holds about 700,000 distinct CDR3 sequences, around 35% found once. This clonotype has only a few counts. Its matching antigen is unknown. Trimming took 5 bases from V and 0 from J; bases not matched to a gene: 7. The CDR3 is made up of 16 amino acids. From germline, CDR1 is SGHAT and CDR2 FQNNGV. General observations from the study: HLA-C-restricted TCR beta clonotypes specific for CMV led the ex vivo response.

V is TRBV11-2 and J is TRBJ2-1, with 7 bases identical to TRBD2. This material consisted of cultured PBMCs, taken from culture after CMV antigen stimulation. This receptor was obtained from a human donor in good health (CMV status not recorded). Some clones in this sample may be carry-over from other donors' samples. CDR3 nucleotides: TGTGCCAGCAGCCCGGCTAGCGGCGACTCCTACAATGAGCAGTTCTTC. The encoded protein is CASSPASGDSYNEQFF.